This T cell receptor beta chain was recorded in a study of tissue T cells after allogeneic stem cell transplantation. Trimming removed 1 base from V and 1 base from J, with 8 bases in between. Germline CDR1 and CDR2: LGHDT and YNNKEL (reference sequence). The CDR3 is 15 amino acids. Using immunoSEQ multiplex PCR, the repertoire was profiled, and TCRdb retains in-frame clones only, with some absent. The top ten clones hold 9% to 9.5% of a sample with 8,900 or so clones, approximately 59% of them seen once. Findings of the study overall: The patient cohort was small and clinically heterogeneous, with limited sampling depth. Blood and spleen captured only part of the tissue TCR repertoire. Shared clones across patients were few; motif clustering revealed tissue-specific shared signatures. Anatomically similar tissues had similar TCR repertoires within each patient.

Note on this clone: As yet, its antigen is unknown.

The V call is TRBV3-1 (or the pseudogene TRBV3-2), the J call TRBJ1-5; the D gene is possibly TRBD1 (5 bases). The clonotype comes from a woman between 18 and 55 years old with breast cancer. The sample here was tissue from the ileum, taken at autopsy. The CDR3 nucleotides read TGTGCCAGCAGCCAAGTCCCAGGGAGCAATCAGCCCCAGCATTTT. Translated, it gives CASSQVPGSNQPQHF.